What follows is one TCR beta chain and its context. The data originate from a study of shared clonotypes between healthy human individuals. This CDR3 has 16 residues. V was pared by 3 bases and J by 4 bases, with 8 bases of the junction left unmatched. Germline V gene data show CDR1 as ENHRY and CDR2 as SYGVKD. TCRdb's table, derived via immunoSEQ multiplex PCR, lists solely in-frame clones and lacks some. The sample lists over 2 million clones, around 90% occurring once. This clonotype was sampled from a man between 18 and 35 years old in good health. Some clones in this sample may be carry-over from other donors' samples. V usage is TRBV10-3 and J usage is TRBJ2-1; TRBD2 matches 8 bases. Input material: naive CD4+ T cells from PBMCs. Indicated subset: CD45RA+ positively selected. CDR3 coding DNA: TGTGCCATCAGTGATCGGCGGGAGGCGAAATACAATGAGCAGTTCTTC. Amino acid sequence: CAISDRREAKYNEQFF.